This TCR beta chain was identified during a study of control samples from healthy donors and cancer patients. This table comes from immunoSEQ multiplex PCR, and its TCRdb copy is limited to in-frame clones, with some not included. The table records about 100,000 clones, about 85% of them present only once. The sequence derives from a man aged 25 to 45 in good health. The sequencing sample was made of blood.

CDR3 protein: CASSLTSGYNEQFF. CDR3 in DNA: TGTGCCAGCAGCTTGACTAGCGGGTACAATGAGCAGTTCTTC. V usage is TRBV5-4 and J usage is TRBJ2-1; 9 bases agree with TRBD2. CDR1 and CDR2 from the germline V gene are SGHNT and YYREEE (reference sequence). V shed 1 base, J shed 4 bases, and the junction held 0 bases outside the gene matches. The length of the CDR3 is 14 residues.